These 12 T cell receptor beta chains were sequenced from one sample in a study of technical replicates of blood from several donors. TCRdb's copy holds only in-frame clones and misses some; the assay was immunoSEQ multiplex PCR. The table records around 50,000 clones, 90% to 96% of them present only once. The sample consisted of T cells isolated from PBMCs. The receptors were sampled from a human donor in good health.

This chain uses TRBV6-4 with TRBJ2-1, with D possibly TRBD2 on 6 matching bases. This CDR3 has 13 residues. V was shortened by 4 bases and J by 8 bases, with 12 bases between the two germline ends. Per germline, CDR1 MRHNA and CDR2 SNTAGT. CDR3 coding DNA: TGTGCCAGCAGTGCAGGCGGGGTACATGAGCAGTTCTTC. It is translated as CASSAGGVHEQFF.

The CDR3 sequence is CASSLLSGSEQYF. Here the CDR3 DNA reads TGTGCCAGCAGCTTGTTGTCGGGTTCCGAGCAGTACTTC. V usage is TRBV7-2 and J usage is TRBJ2-7; D is undetermined. CDR3 length: 13 residues. Looked up from germline, CDR1 is SGHTA and CDR2 is FQGNSA. Trimming removed 3 bases from V and 6 bases from J, with 12 bases in between.

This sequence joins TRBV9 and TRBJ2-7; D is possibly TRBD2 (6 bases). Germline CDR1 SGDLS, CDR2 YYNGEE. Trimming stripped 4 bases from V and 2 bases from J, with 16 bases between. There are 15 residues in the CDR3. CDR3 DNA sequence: TGTGCCAGCAGCCCGGGACTTCTTAAGACCTACGAGCAGTACTTC. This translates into CASSPGLLKTYEQYF.

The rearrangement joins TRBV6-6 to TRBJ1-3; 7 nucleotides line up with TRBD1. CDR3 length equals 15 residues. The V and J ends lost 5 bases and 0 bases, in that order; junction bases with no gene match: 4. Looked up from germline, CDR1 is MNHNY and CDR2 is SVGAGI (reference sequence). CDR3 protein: CASSPGDSSGNTIYF. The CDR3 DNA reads TGTGCCAGCAGTCCCGGGGACAGCTCTGGAAACACCATATATTTT.

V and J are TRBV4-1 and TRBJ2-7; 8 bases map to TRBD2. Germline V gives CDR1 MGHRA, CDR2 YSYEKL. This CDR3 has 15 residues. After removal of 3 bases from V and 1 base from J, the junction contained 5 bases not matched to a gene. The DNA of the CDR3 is TGCGCCAGCAGCCATGGAAGCGGGAGTTCCTACGAGCAGTACTTC. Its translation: CASSHGSGSSYEQYF.

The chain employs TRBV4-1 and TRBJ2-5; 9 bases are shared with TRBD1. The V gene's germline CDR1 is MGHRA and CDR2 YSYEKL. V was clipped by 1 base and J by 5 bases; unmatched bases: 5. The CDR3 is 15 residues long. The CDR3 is CASSQVGQGGETQYF. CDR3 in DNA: TGCGCCAGCAGCCAAGTGGGACAGGGAGGGGAGACCCAGTACTTC.

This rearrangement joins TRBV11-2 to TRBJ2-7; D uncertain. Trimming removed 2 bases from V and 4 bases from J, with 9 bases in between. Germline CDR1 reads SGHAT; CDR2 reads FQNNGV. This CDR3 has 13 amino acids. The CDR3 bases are TGTGCCAGCAGCTTAAGACAACTTTACGAGCAGTACTTC. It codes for CASSLRQLYEQYF.

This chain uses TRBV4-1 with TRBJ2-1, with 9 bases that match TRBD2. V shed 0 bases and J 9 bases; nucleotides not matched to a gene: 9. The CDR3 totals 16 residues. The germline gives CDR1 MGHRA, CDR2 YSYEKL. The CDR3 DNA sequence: TGCGCCAGCAGCCAAGAACCGGGACTAGCAGCGGGTGAGCAGTTCTTC. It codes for CASSQEPGLAAGEQFF.

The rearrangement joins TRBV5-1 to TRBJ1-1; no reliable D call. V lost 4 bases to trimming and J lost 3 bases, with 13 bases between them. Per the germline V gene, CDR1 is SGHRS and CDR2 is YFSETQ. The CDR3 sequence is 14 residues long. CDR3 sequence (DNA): TGCGCCAGCAGCCCGACACCGTGGGACACTGAAGCTTTCTTT. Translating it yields CASSPTPWDTEAFF.

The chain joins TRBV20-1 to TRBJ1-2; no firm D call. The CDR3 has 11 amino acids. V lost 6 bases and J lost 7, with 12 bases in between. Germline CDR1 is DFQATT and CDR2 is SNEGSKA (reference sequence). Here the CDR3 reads CSAPGEAGYTF. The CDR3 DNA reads TGCAGTGCCCCCGGGGAGGCTGGCTACACCTTC.

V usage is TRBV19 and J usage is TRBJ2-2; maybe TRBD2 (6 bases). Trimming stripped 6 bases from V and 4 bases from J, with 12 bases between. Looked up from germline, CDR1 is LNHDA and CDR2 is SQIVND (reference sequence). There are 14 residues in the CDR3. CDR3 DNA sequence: TGTGCCAGTAGGACGGGCGGGGTCACCGGGGAGCTGTTTTTT. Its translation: CASRTGGVTGELFF. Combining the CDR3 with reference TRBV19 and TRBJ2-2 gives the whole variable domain DGGITQSPKYLFRKEGQNVTLSCEQNLNHDAMYWYRQDPGQGLRLIYYSQIVNDFQKGDIAEGYSVSREKKESFPLTVTSAQKNPTAFYLCASRTGGVTGELFFGEGSRLTVL.

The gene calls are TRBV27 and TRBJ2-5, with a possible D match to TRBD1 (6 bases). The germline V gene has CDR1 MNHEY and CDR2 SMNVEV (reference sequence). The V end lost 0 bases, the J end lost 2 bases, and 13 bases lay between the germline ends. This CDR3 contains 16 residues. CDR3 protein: CASSLSPGAWQETQYF. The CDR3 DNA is TGTGCCAGCAGTTTATCGCCAGGGGCATGGCAAGAGACCCAGTACTTC.